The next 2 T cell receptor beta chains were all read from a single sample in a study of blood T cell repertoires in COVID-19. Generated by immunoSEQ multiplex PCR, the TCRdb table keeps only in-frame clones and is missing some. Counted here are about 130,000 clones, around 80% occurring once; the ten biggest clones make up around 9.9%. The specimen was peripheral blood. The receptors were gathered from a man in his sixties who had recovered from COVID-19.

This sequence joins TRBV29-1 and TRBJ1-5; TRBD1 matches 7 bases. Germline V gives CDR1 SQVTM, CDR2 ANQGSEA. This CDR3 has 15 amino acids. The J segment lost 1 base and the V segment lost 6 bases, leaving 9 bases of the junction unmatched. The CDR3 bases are TGCAGCGTCGCCATGACAGGGAGAAGCAATCAGCCCCAGCATTTT. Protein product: CSVAMTGRSNQPQHF.

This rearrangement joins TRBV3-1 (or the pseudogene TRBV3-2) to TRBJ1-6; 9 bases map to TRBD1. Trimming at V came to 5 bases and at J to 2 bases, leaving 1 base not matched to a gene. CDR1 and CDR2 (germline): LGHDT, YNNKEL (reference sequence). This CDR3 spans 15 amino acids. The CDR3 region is CASSGTGTYNSPLHF. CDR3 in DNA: TGTGCCAGCAGCGGGACAGGGACCTATAATTCACCCCTCCACTTT.